The next 5 T cell receptor beta chains were all read from a single sample in a study of CD8+ T cells in alopecia areata. The sequencing template was cDNA reverse transcribed from extracted RNA. Assay: immunoSEQ multiplex PCR; the TCRdb copy retains only in-frame clones and omits some. The sample has about 200,000 clones, approximately 60% seen once. The sample taken for sequencing was CD8+ T cells sorted from blood. These receptors originate from a human donor in good health.

The chain uses TRBV7-9 and TRBJ1-6; 10 positions agree with TRBD1. Germline lookup yields CDR1 SEHNR and CDR2 FQNEAQ (reference sequence). The V segment lost 5 bases and the J segment 8 bases; nucleotides outside the gene matches: 9. The CDR3 covers 16 residues. This CDR3 reads CASSEIRDRGYSPLHF. In DNA form, the CDR3 reads TGTGCCAGCAGCGAAATAAGGGACAGGGGCTATTCACCCCTCCACTTT.

In DNA form, the CDR3 reads TGTGCCAGCAGCTCCAGGGGGGTCGAAGAGACCCAGTACTTC. Translating gives CASSSRGVEETQYF. The chain uses TRBV7-9 and TRBJ2-5; D is perhaps TRBD1 (7 bases). V was cut by 4 bases and J by 3 bases, with 12 bases left in between. Germline V lookup: CDR1 SEHNR, CDR2 FQNEAQ (reference sequence). The CDR3 is made up of 14 amino acids.

This clone was observed a single time. This sequence joins TRBV6-6 and TRBJ2-3; D remains unclear. Trimming left V 2 bases short and J 3 bases short, with 6 bases between. Germline CDR1 and CDR2: MNHNY and SVGAGI (reference sequence). CDR3 length: 13 amino acids. The CDR3 loop is CASSYMATDTQYF. CDR3 coding DNA: TGTGCCAGCAGTTACATGGCAACAGATACGCAGTATTTT.

The V gene is TRBV29-1, the J gene TRBJ2-7; 7 bases map to TRBD1. Per germline, CDR1 SQVTM and CDR2 ANQGSEA. This CDR3 comprises 12 residues. V gave up 7 bases and J gave up 7 bases; unmatched junction bases: 10. This CDR3 reads CSASTGLGEQYF. CDR3 DNA sequence: TGCAGCGCCTCGACAGGGTTGGGGGAGCAGTACTTC.

The genes are TRBV20-1 and TRBJ1-2; D is undetermined. The CDR3 sequence is 11 residues long. Germline V CDR1 and CDR2: DFQATT, SNEGSKA (reference sequence). The germline V and J ends were trimmed by 2 bases and 8 bases, with 9 bases remaining between them. CDR3 nucleotides: TGCAGTGCTAGATGGGTTGAAGGCTACACCTTC. Its protein product is CSARWVEGYTF.